This entry is about one TCR beta chain. Its antigen remains unidentified. Via the markers CD45RO/CCR7/CD25/CD127/CD95/CD27, stem cell-like memory, regulatory, central memory and naive CD4+ cells were sorted. The junction had 6 bases not matched to a gene; V was cut back by 6 bases and J by 3 bases. The CDR3 runs 14 residues. Germline V gene sequence: CDR1 MNHEY, CDR2 SVGAGI. Expressed TCRB transcripts were sequenced, since all the RNA that had been isolated was reverse transcribed. TCRdb keeps only in-frame clones here, not all; method: immunoSEQ multiplex PCR. The table records around 150,000 clones, around 8.3% of them present only once. The data were obtained in a study of beta chain features in type 1 diabetes. General study points: Amplification by PCR could prefer shorter templates, with the same effect in patients and controls. Moderately but significantly shorter TCRB CDR3s were found in Type 1 diabetes patients in all four CD4+ subsets. The cDNA sequencing approach could over-represent high-TCR-expressing cells.

Sequencing used central memory CD4+ T cells from blood. The chain links TRBV6-5 to TRBJ2-3, with 7 bases aligning to TRBD2. The TCR comes from a woman younger than 30 with type 1 diabetes. CDR3 nucleotides: TGTGCCAGCAGCCTGAGGGAGGGTACAGATACGCAGTATTTT. It yields the protein CASSLREGTDTQYF.